This T cell receptor beta chain comes out of a study of blood T cell repertoires in COVID-19 (dated by TCRdb to the early 2020s). Concerning the study at large: Samples from collaborators originated in the United States, Italy and Spain and spanned both the acute and convalescent phases of COVID-19. The prospective study material was composed of cDNA or gDNA derived from T cells, B-cell-depleted T cells, or PBMCs. Subjects who had been exposed to COVID-19, were actively infected with it, or had recovered from it provided the deeply sampled blood TCRbeta repertoires that made up the dataset. The sample metadata nearly always contained a de-identified subject ID, COVID-19 status, age in years and sex. The repertoires were released in a freely available public database meant as a resource for research on the immune response to SARS-CoV-2. The samples were drawn from two sources: the first 160 participants of the ongoing ImmuneRACE study, and approximately 1,300 subjects contributed by 6 global collaborators. Where HLA class I and class II types were available, the types were taken from metadata supplied by the sample provider, not from assay-based typing.

The paper as a whole reports these results and caveats: Clinical and demographic metadata were provided uncurated, with the amount varying by source and participant.

Points on this clone: There is no known antigen for this receptor. One base away there is no much larger clone; base qualities are not given.

The immunoSEQ Assay, a bias-controlled multiplex PCR, was used to amplify TCRbeta CDR3 regions from genomic DNA. Under the source paper's analysis protocol: The number of nucleated cells in each sample was estimated from the amplification of reference gene primers within the assay. Sequence reads were collapsed and filtered to measure the absolute abundance of every unique TCRbeta CDR3 rearrangement. For each sample, productive Simpson clonality was calculated as the square root of Simpson's diversity index over productive rearrangements. The table was pulled from immuneACCESS by TCRdb, which kept in-frame rearrangements only. Such tables lose some clones; where checked, under half of the loss comes from unresolved V genes, and the rest has no known cause. V, J and clone size are taken as reported in that table, and D and trimming were inferred from the DNA itself. This sample has 150,000 to 200,000 clones in its table, and 65% to 90% of those were observed once. The top ten clones comprise 8% to 10% of the sample.

Each collaborating institution followed its own protocols to collect whole blood in K2EDTA tubes. For TCRbeta analysis, collaborators shipped samples in one of three forms: frozen whole blood, isolated PBMCs, or DNA extracted from either of those sample types. Source material: peripheral blood. The sequence was collected from a man aged 55 to 69 with acute or convalescent COVID-19.

The encoded CDR3 is CATSDASGASQETQYF. The sequence in DNA is TGTGCCACCAGTGACGCTAGCGGGGCGAGCCAAGAGACCCAGTACTTC. The rearranged chain carries TRBV24-1 and TRBJ2-5, with 9 bases matching TRBD2. In the germline V gene, CDR1 corresponds to KGHDR and CDR2 to SFDVKD. Trimming takes 4 bases off V and 1 base off J; junction bases not matched to a gene: 6. Taken from cysteine to phenylalanine, the CDR3 has 16 residues. Just CDR3 DNA is preserved here, 48 bases in frame from base 1.